One sample yielded the 29 T cell receptor beta chains listed below, sequenced in a study of T cells in Graves' hyperthyroidism and ophthalmopathy. RNA transcripts provided the source from which TCR beta CDR3 regions were amplified. First-round RT-PCR targeting the TCR CDR3 was performed with the HTBI primer set. TCRdb reanalysed the multiplex PCR reads using MiXCR and keeps one entry per CDR3 protein. The sample yields around 350,000 distinct CDR3 sequences, about a sixth seen once. The sequenced sample consisted of blood. These receptors all come from a woman in her thirties with Graves' hyperthyroidism that later progressed to Graves' ophthalmopathy.

About this clonotype: Just one base apart from a much larger clone, this may be a read error. The chain is built from TRBV5-1 and TRBJ1-2; 7 bases match TRBD1. Germline V gene sequence: CDR1 SGHRS, CDR2 YFSETQ. The CDR3 sequence is 15 residues long. CDR3 loop: CAISLRGPDRHGYTF. DNA for the CDR3: TGCGCCATCAGCCTCCGAGGACCGGACAGGCATGGCTACACCTTC.

The rearrangement joins TRBV19 to TRBJ2-3; 8 bases line up with TRBD1. Trimming cost V 10 bases and J 2 bases; bases outside gene matches: 8. CDR3 size: 14 residues. Germline V lookup: CDR1 LNHDA, CDR2 SQIVND (reference sequence). The CDR3 coding sequence is TGTGCCACCCGGGACAGGACTTTCACAGATACGCAGTATTTT. Amino acid sequence: CATRDRTFTDTQYF. Together with reference TRBV19 and TRBJ2-3, the CDR3 gives the full variable domain: DGGITQSPKYLFRKEGQNVTLSCEQNLNHDAMYWYRQDPGQGLRLIYYSQIVNDFQKGDIAEGYSVSREKKESFPLTVTSAQKNPTAFYLCATRDRTFTDTQYFGPGTRLTVL.

On this clonotype: This sequence may be a read error, since a much larger clone differs from it by one base. V gene TRBV15 combines with J gene TRBJ2-7, with 8 bases identical to TRBD1. The CDR3 has 15 residues. V was pared by 3 bases and J by 7 bases, with 11 bases of the junction left unmatched. Germline CDR1 LNHNV, CDR2 YYDKDF (reference sequence). CDR3 sequence reads: CATSSPQGQDEEQYF. The CDR3 nucleotides read TGTGCCACCAGCAGCCCCCAGGGACAGGACGAAGAGCAGTACTTC.

This clonotype has at least ten counts. This rearrangement joins TRBV2 to TRBJ2-7; D may be TRBD1 (6 bases). This CDR3 is built from 12 residues. CDR1 and CDR2 (germline): SNHLY, FYNNEI. Trimming pared 6 bases from V and 5 bases from J, leaving 11 bases between. The CDR3 region has the DNA TGTGCCAGCAGGCAGGGGCTAGACGAGCAGTACTTC. Its translation is CASRQGLDEQYF. Full variable domain (rest looked up from reference TRBV2 and TRBJ2-7): EPEVTQTPSHQVTQMGQEVILRCVPISNHLYFYWYRQILGQKVEFLVSFYNNEISEKSEIFDDQFSVERPDGSNFTLKIRSTKLEDSAMYFCASRQGLDEQYFGPGTRLTVT.

The gene calls are TRBV28 and TRBJ2-3; TRBD2 agrees at 7 bases. Germline CDR1 MDHEN, CDR2 SYDVKM. With V trimmed by 5 bases and J by 2 bases, 4 bases remained unmatched. The CDR3 has 14 residues. The CDR3 nucleotides read TGTGCCAGCAGTGCTAGCGGACCCACAGATACGCAGTATTTT. It is translated as CASSASGPTDTQYF.

This clonotype was picked up many times. The CDR3 DNA sequence: TGTGCCAGCAGGGTAAATGAAGTCAATGAGCAGTTCTTC. Translating gives CASRVNEVNEQFF. J is TRBJ2-1 and V is TRBV6-5; D is unclear. Germline V gene data show CDR1 as MNHEY and CDR2 as SVGAGI. V was clipped by 6 bases and J by 6 bases, with 12 bases between them. The CDR3 totals 13 residues.

The chain recombines TRBV7-9 with TRBJ1-1; D possibly corresponds to TRBD1 (5 bases). Germline-derived CDR1 and CDR2 are SEHNR and FQNEAQ (reference sequence). V dropped 3 bases and J dropped 3 bases, with 23 bases sitting between them. CDR3 length: 18 amino acids. The CDR3 protein is CASSFSPGGKPSDTEAFF. The DNA of the CDR3 is TGTGCCAGCAGCTTCAGCCCGGGGGGTAAACCCTCCGACACTGAAGCTTTCTTT.

On this clonotype itself: This may stem from a read error, because a much larger clone lies one nucleotide away. This rearrangement joins TRBV2 to TRBJ2-7; 9 nucleotides align to TRBD1. The CDR3 is 15 residues long. Per germline, CDR1 SNHLY and CDR2 FYNNEI. CDR3 nucleotides: TGTGCCAGCAGTGAGCACAGGGGGCACTCCTACGAGCAGTGCTTC. Translating gives CASSEHRGHSYEQCF.

This clonotype was picked up a small number of times. V is TRBV9 and J is TRBJ2-2; D remains unclear. V shed 4 bases and J shed 1 base, with 17 bases lying between them. Germline V gene data show CDR1 as SGDLS and CDR2 as YYNGEE. The CDR3 loop spans 17 amino acids. CDR3 protein: CASSLSPIRKNTGELFF. DNA for the CDR3: TGTGCCAGCAGCCTAAGTCCGATTAGAAAGAACACCGGGGAGCTGTTTTTT.

The sample holds many counts of this clonotype. The gene calls are TRBV25-1 and TRBJ2-1; 9 bases are a match to TRBD1. Trimming at V came to 2 bases and at J to 3 bases, leaving 2 bases not matched to a gene. CDR1 MGHDK and CDR2 SYGVNS come from the germline V gene. The CDR3 is 15 residues long. Here the CDR3 reads CASSEKTGGYNEQFF. The CDR3 DNA reads as TGTGCCAGCAGTGAAAAGACAGGGGGCTACAATGAGCAGTTCTTC.

The chain has TRBV20-1 and TRBJ2-2; TRBD2 matches 7 bases. After removal of 2 bases from V and 7 bases from J, the junction contained 4 bases not matched to a gene. The CDR3 loop spans 13 amino acids. From germline, CDR1 is DFQATT and CDR2 SNEGSKA (reference sequence). The CDR3 reads CSARLAVVGELFF. For the CDR3, the DNA is TGCAGTGCTAGACTAGCGGTTGTCGGGGAGCTGTTTTTT.

The chain employs TRBV7-9 and TRBJ2-1; TRBD2 aligns across 8 bases. After removal of 1 base from V and 10 bases from J, the junction contained 6 bases not matched to a gene. CDR1 and CDR2 (germline): SEHNR, FQNEAQ (reference sequence). The CDR3 covers 14 residues. The CDR3 sequence: CASSLVTVAGEQFF. The CDR3, as DNA: TGTGCCAGCAGCTTAGTAACTGTAGCGGGGGAGCAGTTCTTC. Complete variable domain (other parts from reference TRBV7-9 and TRBJ2-1): DTGVSQNPRHKITKRGQNVTFRCDPISEHNRLYWYRQTLGQGPEFLTYFQNEAQLEKSRLLSDRFSAERPKGSFSTLEIQRTEQGDSAMYLCASSLVTVAGEQFFGPGTRLTVL.

This clonotype was detected ten times or more. The rearrangement links TRBV6-1 to TRBJ1-5, with D perhaps matching TRBD1 (5 bases). Germline CDR1 is MNHNS and CDR2 is SASEGT. V lost 1 base and J lost 3, with 16 bases in between. The CDR3 runs 17 residues. The CDR3 protein is CASSEVADSRLNQPQHF. The CDR3 DNA follows: TGTGCCAGCAGTGAAGTAGCAGACAGCAGACTCAATCAGCCCCAGCATTTT.

This clonotype occurred many times. The chain has TRBV19 and TRBJ1-2; 8 nucleotides line up with TRBD1. CDR3 size: 15 residues. The junction had 7 bases not matched to a gene; V was cut back by 3 bases and J by 4 bases. Germline V gene data show CDR1 as LNHDA and CDR2 as SQIVND (reference sequence). In DNA, the CDR3 is TGTGCCAGTAGTATTGCCTCCGGGACAGGCTATGGCTACACCTTC. Protein product: CASSIASGTGYGYTF.

This clonotype was detected many times. The chain employs TRBV6-2 or TRBV6-3 and TRBJ2-7; possible D gene TRBD1, 6 bases. Germline V gene data show CDR1 as MNHEY and CDR2 as SVGEGT. This CDR3 is 16 amino acids long. V was cut by 0 bases and J by 1 base, with 13 bases left in between. CDR3 DNA: TGTGCCAGCAGTTACTCTAACCTGGGGGCATCCTACGAGCAGTACTTC. This codes for CASSYSNLGASYEQYF.

The V and J genes are TRBV7-9 and TRBJ2-6; no definite D call. Trimming took off 7 bases at V and 0 bases at J, with 10 bases between the two ends. This CDR3 comprises 15 residues. CDR1 and CDR2 from the germline V gene are SEHNR and FQNEAQ (reference sequence). This chain's CDR3 is CASIRTDSGANVLTF. The CDR3 DNA reads as TGTGCCAGCATCAGGACGGACTCTGGGGCCAACGTCCTGACTTTC.

For this clonotype: A much larger clonotype is one base distant, so this may be a read error. This chain joins TRBV2 and TRBJ1-5; 8 bases fit TRBD1. The CDR3 consists of 14 residues. Germline V gives CDR1 SNHLY, CDR2 FYNNEI. The DNA for the CDR3 is TGTGCCGGCAGTGGACAGGGAGTTGGTCAGCCCCAGCATTTT. Protein product: CAGSGQGVGQPQHF. Supplemented by reference TRBV2 and TRBJ1-5, the full variable domain reads EPEVTQTPSHQVTQMGQEVILRCVPISNHLYFYWYRQILGQKVEFLVSFYNNEISEKSEIFDDQFSVERPDGSNFTLKIRSTKLEDSAMYFCAGSGQGVGQPQHFGDGTRLSIL.

Only a few counts were recorded for this clonotype. The gene calls are TRBV20-1 and TRBJ1-6; tentatively, D is TRBD1 (5 bases). The V end was cut by 0 bases, the J end by 7 bases, with 19 bases between. There are 17 residues in the CDR3. Per the germline V gene, CDR1 is DFQATT and CDR2 is SNEGSKA (reference sequence). The CDR3 coding sequence is TGCAGTGCTAGAGACCTCTTGGGGGGACGGTCGAATTCACCCCTCCACTTT. Protein sequence: CSARDLLGGRSNSPLHF.

This clonotype was counted many times. This chain links TRBV20-1 with TRBJ1-3; no clear D. The length of the CDR3 is 14 residues. Germline V CDR1 and CDR2: DFQATT, SNEGSKA (reference sequence). Trimming took 5 bases from V and 0 from J, leaving 11 bases between them. CDR3 region: CSAATLSSGNTIYF. The CDR3 nucleotides are TGCAGTGCTGCGACCCTTAGCTCTGGAAACACCATATATTTT.

This sequence joins TRBV19 and TRBJ2-7; maybe TRBD2 (6 bases). Between the trimmed V and J ends, which lost 6 bases and 5 bases, there was a span of 14 bases. CDR3 length equals 13 residues. Germline CDR1 is LNHDA and CDR2 is SQIVND (reference sequence). CDR3 coding DNA: TGTGCCAGTAGCGCGGGAAGGTTCGACGAGCAGTACTTC. It translates to CASSAGRFDEQYF.

This clonotype appeared many times. The chain employs TRBV11-2 and TRBJ2-3, with TRBD1 matching 7 bases. V was pared by 0 bases and J by 1 base, with 1 base of the junction left unmatched. Germline V gene lookup returns CDR1 SGHAT and CDR2 FQNNGV. This CDR3 has 15 residues. CDR3 nucleotides: TGTGCCAGCAGCTTAGACGGACAGGGCACAGATACGCAGTATTTT. It codes for CASSLDGQGTDTQYF. The full variable domain, with the rest looked up from reference TRBV11-2 and TRBJ2-3, is EAGVAQSPRYKIIEKRQSVAFWCNPISGHATLYWYQQILGQGPKLLIQFQNNGVVDDSQLPKDRFSAERLKGVDSTLKIQPAKLEDSAVYLCASSLDGQGTDTQYFGPGTRLTVL.

The chain employs TRBV4-2 and TRBJ1-1, with D hard to call. V lost 0 bases, J lost 0 bases, and 5 bases lay in between. The CDR3 loop spans 14 amino acids. In germline, CDR1 is LGHNA, CDR2 YNFKEQ. The CDR3 DNA sequence: TGTGCCAGCAGCCAAGATTTTCTGAACACTGAAGCTTTCTTT. It is translated as CASSQDFLNTEAFF.

Ten or more counts support this clonotype. The genes are TRBV28 and TRBJ2-5, with TRBD1 matching over 8 bases. The CDR3 loop spans 14 amino acids. Germline V lookup: CDR1 MDHEN, CDR2 SYDVKM. V lost 6 bases and J lost 6; bases outside the gene matches: 9. CDR3 sequence: CASSWRTGRKTQYF. The CDR3 DNA is TGTGCCAGCAGCTGGAGGACAGGGCGAAAGACCCAGTACTTC.

This clonotype was observed at least ten times. This sequence joins TRBV2 and TRBJ2-3, with D perhaps matching TRBD1 or TRBD2 (5 bases each). The CDR3 has 16 residues. Germline V gives CDR1 SNHLY, CDR2 FYNNEI. Trimming removed 3 bases at V and 0 bases at J, with 13 bases between. CDR3 loop: CASSDGGAGSTDTQYF. The DNA of the CDR3 is TGTGCCAGCAGTGATGGTGGGGCGGGTAGCACAGATACGCAGTATTTT.

The genes are TRBV6-1 and TRBJ1-6; 9 positions match TRBD1. This CDR3 spans 15 amino acids. The trim removed 5 bases at V and 10 bases at J, leaving 9 bases unmatched. Germline V gene lookup returns CDR1 MNHNS and CDR2 SASEGT. CDR3 region: CASSPTGGDGSPLHF. The DNA of the CDR3 is TGTGCCAGCAGTCCAACAGGGGGCGATGGATCACCCCTCCACTTT.

This chain joins TRBV20-1 and TRBJ1-5; no definite D call. Germline assignment: CDR1 DFQATT and CDR2 SNEGSKA (reference sequence). The CDR3 covers 13 residues. V lost 2 bases and J 5 bases, leaving 10 bases between the germline ends. The CDR3 region has the DNA TGCAGTGCTAGATCGGCAGGACATCAGCCCCAGCATTTT. Translated: CSARSAGHQPQHF.

At least ten counts were recorded for this clonotype. V and J are TRBV7-2 and TRBJ1-2; D is perhaps TRBD1 (6 bases). The V end lost 3 bases, the J end lost 6 bases, and 14 bases lay between the germline ends. Germline values: CDR1 SGHTA, CDR2 FQGNSA. The CDR3 length is 14 residues. In DNA form, the CDR3 reads TGTGCCAGCAGCTTTATCGCAGGGGCTAATGGCTACACCTTC. The encoded protein is CASSFIAGANGYTF.

This clonotype was picked up many times. V and J are TRBV11-2 and TRBJ2-5; a possible D gene is TRBD2 (5 bases). V lost 1 base and J lost 5, with 14 bases in between. There are 15 residues in the CDR3. CDR1 SGHAT and CDR2 FQNNGV come from the germline V gene. CDR3 sequence reads: CASSLVGGRHETQYF. The CDR3 nucleotides read TGTGCCAGCAGCTTAGTAGGCGGGCGGCATGAGACCCAGTACTTC.

The chain recombines TRBV19 with TRBJ2-3; D possibly corresponds to TRBD1 (7 bases). Germline V CDR1 and CDR2: LNHDA, SQIVND (reference sequence). The CDR3 runs to 14 residues. Trimming removed 7 bases from V and 2 bases from J, with 13 bases in between. The CDR3 protein is CASKEGADTDTQYF. Here the CDR3 DNA reads TGTGCCAGTAAGGAGGGGGCGGACACAGATACGCAGTATTTT.